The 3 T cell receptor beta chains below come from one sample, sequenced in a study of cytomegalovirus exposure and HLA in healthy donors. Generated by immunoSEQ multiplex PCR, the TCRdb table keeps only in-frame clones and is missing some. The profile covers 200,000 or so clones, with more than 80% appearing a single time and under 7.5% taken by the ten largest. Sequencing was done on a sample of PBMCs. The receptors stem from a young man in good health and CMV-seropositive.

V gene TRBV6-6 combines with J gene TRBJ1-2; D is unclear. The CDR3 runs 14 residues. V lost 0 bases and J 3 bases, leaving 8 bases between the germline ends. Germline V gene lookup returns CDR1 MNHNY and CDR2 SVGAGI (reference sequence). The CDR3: CASSYSYGDYGYTF. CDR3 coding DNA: TGTGCCAGCAGTTACTCTTATGGAGACTATGGCTACACCTTC.

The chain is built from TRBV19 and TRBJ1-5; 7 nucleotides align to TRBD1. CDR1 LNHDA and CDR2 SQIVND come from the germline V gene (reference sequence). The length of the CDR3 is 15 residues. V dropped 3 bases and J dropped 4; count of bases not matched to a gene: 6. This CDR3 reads CASSIDREANQPQHF. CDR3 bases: TGTGCCAGTAGTATCGACAGGGAGGCTAATCAGCCCCAGCATTTT.

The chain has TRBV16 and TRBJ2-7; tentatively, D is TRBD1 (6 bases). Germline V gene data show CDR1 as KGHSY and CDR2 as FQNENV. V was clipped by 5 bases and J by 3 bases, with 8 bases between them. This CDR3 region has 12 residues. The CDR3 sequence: CASSSDSYEQYF. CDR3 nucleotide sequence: TGTGCCAGCAGCTCGGACAGCTACGAGCAGTACTTC.